The 15 T cell receptor beta chains presented below share a single source sample, sequenced in a study of T-cell memory formation after mild COVID-19. One entry per CDR3 protein results from TCRdb running MiXCR on the 5' RACE reads. The table records fewer than 450,000 distinct CDR3 sequences, 20% to 25% of them present only once. The specimen sequenced was PBMCs or a T cell subset sorted from them (not recorded which). Receptors originate from an adult woman who had mild COVID-19 (a few samples of this study predate the infection). Cell type and time point are not known.

This clonotype was observed a handful of times. The gene calls are TRBV11-2 and TRBJ2-3; TRBD1 aligns across 7 bases. The germline V gene has CDR1 SGHAT and CDR2 FQNNGV. The CDR3 is made up of 13 amino acids. Trimming at V came to 5 bases and at J to 6 bases, leaving 5 bases not matched to a gene. DNA of the CDR3: TGTGCCAGCAGCCATGACAGGGTGGATACGCAGTATTTT. Encoded protein: CASSHDRVDTQYF.

In this sample, this clonotype turned up a few times. The chain is built from TRBV18 and TRBJ2-7; D is ambiguous. The germline V gene encodes CDR1 KGHSH and CDR2 LQKENI. CDR3 length equals 12 residues. V lost 1 base to trimming and J lost 7 bases, with 8 bases between them. For the CDR3, the DNA is TGTGCCAGCTCACCACAGGGAAAAGAGCAGTACTTC. Amino acid sequence: CASSPQGKEQYF.

This clonotype was observed at least ten times. The chain combines TRBV6-1 with TRBJ1-5; 9 bases agree with TRBD1. The CDR3 loop spans 18 amino acids. V was pared by 6 bases and J by 0 bases, with 12 bases of the junction left unmatched. CDR1 is MNHNS and CDR2 is SASEGT in the germline V gene. The CDR3 sequence is CASRPGTGPIGSNQPQHF. In nucleotides, the CDR3 is TGTGCCAGCAGGCCCGGGACAGGGCCCATCGGTAGCAATCAGCCCCAGCATTTT.

This clonotype came up a few times. The chain carries TRBV3-1 and TRBJ2-2; the match to TRBD2 covers 7 bases. The CDR3 spans 16 residues. Germline lookup yields CDR1 LGHDT and CDR2 YNNKEL (reference sequence). V lost 6 bases to trimming and J lost 3 bases; unmatched junction nucleotides: 10. CDR3 region: CASRPERLADTGELFF. The CDR3 bases are TGTGCCAGCAGACCCGAGAGGCTAGCGGACACCGGGGAGCTGTTTTTT. The entire variable domain, with the rest obtained from reference TRBV3-1 and TRBJ2-2, is as follows: DTAVSQTPKYLVTQMGNDKSIKCEQNLGHDTMYWYKQDSKKFLKIMFSYNNKELIINETVPNRFSPKSPDKAHLNLHINSLELGDSAVYFCASRPERLADTGELFFGEGSRLTVL.

This clonotype has just one count. The rearrangement links TRBV20-1 to TRBJ1-2; D unresolved. Trimming removed 7 bases from V and 2 bases from J, with 14 bases in between. CDR1 and CDR2 (germline): DFQATT, SNEGSKA (reference sequence). The CDR3 is 13 amino acids. The CDR3 nucleotides are TGCAGTGTTTTGCGCACAGACAACTATGGCTACACCTTC. Translation: CSVLRTDNYGYTF.

This sequence joins TRBV5-1 and TRBJ2-4; D is undetermined. This CDR3 region has 14 residues. V lost 0 bases and J 0 bases, leaving 4 bases between the germline ends. The germline CDR1 and CDR2 sequences are SGHRS and YFSETQ. The CDR3 sequence is CASSLDQAKNIQYF. CDR3 nucleotide sequence: TGCGCCAGCAGCTTGGACCAAGCCAAAAACATTCAGTACTTC.

A few counts support this clonotype. V gene TRBV30 combines with J gene TRBJ1-1; no definite D call. This CDR3 comprises 11 residues. The germline V and J ends were trimmed by 4 bases and 1 base, with 4 bases remaining between them. Germline CDR1 and CDR2: GTSNPN and SVGIG (reference sequence). DNA for the CDR3: TGTGCCTGGACGCGGAACACTGAAGCTTTCTTT. It is translated as CAWTRNTEAFF.

The genes are TRBV24-1 and TRBJ2-3; perhaps D is TRBD1 or TRBD2 (5 bases each). V lost 4 bases, J lost 0 bases, and 13 bases lay in between. Germline CDR1 reads KGHDR; CDR2 reads SFDVKD. The CDR3 has 16 amino acids. CDR3 protein: CATSDPVGASTDTQYF. The CDR3 bases are TGTGCCACCAGTGACCCCGTCGGGGCTAGCACAGATACGCAGTATTTT.

The chain uses TRBV6-2 or TRBV6-3 and TRBJ2-4; D is perhaps TRBD1 (6 bases). The CDR3 is made up of 14 amino acids. Trimming stripped 5 bases from V and 8 bases from J, with 16 bases between. Germline V gives CDR1 MNHEY, CDR2 SVGEGT. DNA of the CDR3: TGTGCCAGCAGTCAGAACAGGCCAGGGGACATTCAGTACTTC. This encodes CASSQNRPGDIQYF.

In this sample, this clonotype turned up a few times. The chain links TRBV14 to TRBJ1-6; TRBD1 is a possible D gene (5 bases). The CDR3 totals 15 residues. Germline CDR1 SGHDN, CDR2 FVKESK. V gave up 1 base and J gave up 7 bases, with 11 bases separating them. The CDR3 nucleotides read TGTGCCAGCAGCCAAGGACACTGGGGGAATTCACCCCTCCACTTT. Translation gives CASSQGHWGNSPLHF.

This clonotype was detected a few times. This sequence joins TRBV7-2 and TRBJ2-5; D is unresolved. Per the germline V gene, CDR1 is SGHTA and CDR2 is FQGNSA. The CDR3 is 14 residues long. V lost 2 bases to trimming and J lost 4 bases, with 11 bases between them. CDR3 nucleotides: TGTGCCAGCAGCTTAAGTAGCCTACGAGAGACCCAGTACTTC. The encoded protein is CASSLSSLRETQYF.

This clonotype was seen a handful of times. This sequence joins TRBV2 and TRBJ2-4; D ambiguous. The CDR3 loop spans 13 amino acids. The V end lost 3 bases, the J end lost 8 bases, and 11 bases lay between the germline ends. Per the germline V gene, CDR1 is SNHLY and CDR2 is FYNNEI. DNA of the CDR3: TGTGCCAGCAGTGATGACCAGAAGGACATTCAGTACTTC. Residues: CASSDDQKDIQYF.

This clonotype was detected many times. V and J are TRBV7-8 and TRBJ2-5; D is uncertain. The CDR3 loop spans 11 amino acids. Germline V gene sequence: CDR1 SGHVS, CDR2 FQNEAQ. V was clipped by 6 bases and J by 1 base, with 3 bases between them. CDR3 amino acids: CASRLQETQYF. The CDR3 bases are TGTGCCAGCAGACTCCAAGAGACCCAGTACTTC.

The rearrangement joins TRBV6-5 to TRBJ2-5; TRBD1 might be the D (6 bases). The CDR3 consists of 14 residues. V gave up 1 base and J gave up 0 bases, with 6 bases separating them. The germline gives CDR1 MNHEY, CDR2 SVGAGI. The CDR3, as DNA: TGTGCCAGCAGTTACTGGGGGCACCAAGAGACCCAGTACTTC. Translating gives CASSYWGHQETQYF.

The chain joins TRBV4-1 to TRBJ2-1; D not resolved. This CDR3 region has 12 residues. V shed 1 base and J shed 12 bases, with 10 bases lying between them. Germline V gene data show CDR1 as MGHRA and CDR2 as YSYEKL. The CDR3 DNA is TGCGCCAGCAGCCAAGGGTTGGGGATGCAGTTCTTC. Protein product: CASSQGLGMQFF.